These 20 T cell receptor beta chains originate from one sample sequenced in a study of blood T cell repertoires in COVID-19 (dated by TCRdb to about 2020). Library generation was performed with the immunoSEQ multiplex PCR assay. TCRdb stores this immuneACCESS table with in-frame sequences only. Part of the clones is absent; in the studies checked, under half of the shortfall reflects unresolved V genes, and no reason is known for the rest. The sample profile shows 95,000 to 150,000 clones; less than 90% of them were found once. Clones ranked in the top ten supply under 5% of the sample. Sequencing was carried out using PBMCs or T cells enriched from blood (not recorded which). The receptors originated from a woman aged 25 to 45 who had recovered from COVID-19.

The rearrangement uses TRBV3-1 (or the pseudogene TRBV3-2) and TRBJ1-2; D is possibly TRBD1 (6 bases). V lost 1 base, J lost 2 bases, and 8 bases lay in between. CDR3 length: 14 residues. The germline V gene has CDR1 LGHDT and CDR2 YNNKEL (reference sequence). The CDR3 spells CASSQARGNYGYTF. In DNA, the CDR3 is TGTGCCAGCAGCCAAGCTAGGGGGAACTATGGCTACACCTTC.

In its sample, this clone was seen a few times. The chain links TRBV7-9 to TRBJ2-3; 8 bases line up with TRBD2. Per germline, CDR1 SEHNR and CDR2 FQNEAQ (reference sequence). The CDR3 length is 16 residues. Unmatched junction bases numbered 5, after V lost 1 base and J lost 2 bases. The CDR3 DNA reads as TGTGCCAGCAGCTTAGTCCTGCGGGGGGACACAGATACGCAGTATTTT. Protein sequence: CASSLVLRGDTDTQYF. Full variable domain (missing parts from reference TRBV7-9 and TRBJ2-3): DTGVSQNPRHKITKRGQNVTFRCDPISEHNRLYWYRQTLGQGPEFLTYFQNEAQLEKSRLLSDRFSAERPKGSFSTLEIQRTEQGDSAMYLCASSLVLRGDTDTQYFGPGTRLTVL.

The J gene is TRBJ2-2, the V gene TRBV9; TRBD1 matches at 7 bases. CDR3 length equals 16 residues. From germline, CDR1 is SGDLS and CDR2 YYNGEE. Trimming cost V 5 bases and J 2 bases; bases outside gene matches: 9. DNA for the CDR3: TGTGCCAGCAGTGCTCTTGGGACAGAAAACACCGGGGAGCTGTTTTTT. Its translation is CASSALGTENTGELFF.

This clone was counted only a few times. The chain recombines TRBV25-1 with TRBJ1-3; 9 bases are shared with TRBD1. Losses at the gene ends were 6 bases for V and 0 bases for J; bases not matched to a gene: 0. CDR3 length equals 14 residues. Germline CDR1 and CDR2: MGHDK and SYGVNS. The CDR3 bases are TGTGCCAGCAGGACAGGGGGCTCTGGAAACACCATATATTTT. This translates into CASRTGGSGNTIYF.

Remarks on this clone: Other DNA sequences in this sample translate to the same CDR3. The V call is TRBV5-1, the J call TRBJ1-1; D ambiguous. CDR1 is SGHRS and CDR2 is YFSETQ in the germline V gene. This CDR3 is 13 amino acids long. V lost 5 bases and J 2 bases, leaving 10 bases between the germline ends. The CDR3 DNA reads as TGCGCCAGCAGTACCACAAGTAACACTGAAGCTTTCTTT. Protein: CASSTTSNTEAFF.

The chain carries TRBV12-3 or TRBV12-4 and TRBJ2-1; perhaps TRBD1 as D (6 bases). This CDR3 spans 13 amino acids. The V and J ends lost 1 base and 14 bases respectively, with 15 bases between them. CDR3 in DNA: TGTGCCAGCAGTTTAGTTTTTGGACAGAGTGAGTTCTTC. Protein: CASSLVFGQSEFF.

The V call is TRBV11-2, the J call TRBJ2-7; D possibly corresponds to TRBD2 (5 bases). Germline CDR1 is SGHAT and CDR2 is FQNNGV. V dropped 4 bases and J dropped 5 bases, with 18 bases sitting between them. CDR3 size: 15 residues. CDR3 residues: CASSSPRYAGNEQYF. The CDR3 DNA reads as TGTGCCAGCAGCTCACCTAGGTACGCCGGGAACGAGCAGTACTTC. The entire variable domain, with the rest obtained from reference TRBV11-2 and TRBJ2-7, is as follows: EAGVAQSPRYKIIEKRQSVAFWCNPISGHATLYWYQQILGQGPKLLIQFQNNGVVDDSQLPKDRFSAERLKGVDSTLKIQPAKLEDSAVYLCASSSPRYAGNEQYFGPGTRLTVT.

This chain uses TRBV19 with TRBJ1-6; TRBD1 agrees at 8 bases. J gave up 10 bases and V 8 bases, and 7 bases lay outside the gene matches. Per germline, CDR1 LNHDA and CDR2 SQIVND (reference sequence). The CDR3 has 13 amino acids. DNA of the CDR3: TGTGCCAGTCCGGACAGGGAGGCCTCACCCCTCCACTTT. Protein sequence: CASPDREASPLHF. The full variable domain, with the rest looked up from reference TRBV19 and TRBJ1-6, is DGGITQSPKYLFRKEGQNVTLSCEQNLNHDAMYWYRQDPGQGLRLIYYSQIVNDFQKGDIAEGYSVSREKKESFPLTVTSAQKNPTAFYLCASPDREASPLHFGNGTRLTVT.

V gene TRBV16 combines with J gene TRBJ1-5; D uncertain. Trimming removed 9 bases at V and 0 bases at J, with 9 bases between. Germline loops: CDR1 KGHSY, CDR2 FQNENV. This CDR3 is 13 amino acids long. In nucleotides, the CDR3 is TGTGCCAGGGGCTCGGATAGCAATCAGCCCCAGCATTTT. Encoded protein: CARGSDSNQPQHF.

The chain couples TRBV18 to TRBJ2-5, with D maybe TRBD1 (5 bases). Germline V gene data show CDR1 as KGHSH and CDR2 as LQKENI. V was cut by 3 bases and J by 7 bases, with 9 bases left in between. The CDR3 is made up of 12 amino acids. For the CDR3, the DNA is TGTGCCAGCTCACCCCGGCAGGGGACCCAGTACTTC. Protein: CASSPRQGTQYF.

This clone turned up a few times. V gene TRBV19 combines with J gene TRBJ2-4, with TRBD2 matching 8 bases. Trimming removed 5 bases from V and 6 bases from J; junction bases left unmatched: 6. The CDR3 totals 14 residues. Germline-derived CDR1 and CDR2 are LNHDA and SQIVND (reference sequence). The CDR3 nucleotides read TGTGCCAGTAGTGCTCCGGGAGGGCGAAACATTCAGTACTTC. Protein product: CASSAPGGRNIQYF.

The chain combines TRBV14 with TRBJ1-3; tentative D call: TRBD1 (6 bases). Germline CDR1 and CDR2: SGHDN and FVKESK. This CDR3 contains 15 residues. With 1 base removed from V and 4 bases from J, the gap between germline ends came to 11 bases. CDR3: CASSQGQGPGNTIYF. CDR3 nucleotide sequence: TGTGCCAGCAGCCAAGGGCAGGGGCCCGGAAACACCATATATTTT.

The table lists this clone with a count of one. This chain connects TRBV12-2 to TRBJ2-2; TRBD1 is the table's D call, not checked against the DNA. TRBV12-2 is classified as a pseudogene. The CDR3 loop spans 16 amino acids. The CDR3 loop is CASRASTARDSGELFF. In nucleotides, the CDR3 is TGTGCAAGTCGCGCCTCAACCGCCAGGGATTCCGGGGAGCTGTTTTTT.

The chain has TRBV6-2 or TRBV6-3 and TRBJ1-2; D is uncertain. Germline lookup yields CDR1 MNHEY and CDR2 SVGEGT. V gave up 5 bases and J gave up 2 bases, with 9 bases separating them. This CDR3 is built from 13 residues. CDR3 nucleotide sequence: TGTGCCAGCAGTCAAACAGAGAACTATGGCTACACCTTC. It is translated as CASSQTENYGYTF.

This clone was seen only once. This chain joins TRBV25-1 and TRBJ2-2; 14 bases match TRBD2. V was pared by 4 bases and J by 1 base, with 5 bases of the junction left unmatched. Germline loops: CDR1 MGHDK, CDR2 SYGVNS. The CDR3 spans 18 residues. The CDR3 bases are TGTGCCAGCAGTGGACTAGCGGGAGGGCCGGGGAACACCGGGGAGCTGTTTTTT. Its translation: CASSGLAGGPGNTGELFF.

The CDR3 loop reads CASTWEGRNSPLHF. The CDR3 region has the DNA TGTGCCAGCACCTGGGAGGGAAGAAATTCACCCCTCCACTTT. This rearrangement joins TRBV28 to TRBJ1-6; no clear D. Trimming removed 7 bases from V and 7 bases from J, with 14 bases in between. Per the germline V gene, CDR1 is MDHEN and CDR2 is SYDVKM. This CDR3 region has 14 residues.

The chain has TRBV28 and TRBJ2-7, with 9 bases aligning to TRBD1. CDR1 and CDR2 (germline): MDHEN, SYDVKM. V lost 6 bases and J lost 4; bases outside the gene matches: 10. The CDR3 covers 15 residues. The CDR3 protein is CASSLQGANRYEQYF. The CDR3 DNA is TGTGCCAGCAGCCTACAGGGGGCAAACAGGTACGAGCAGTACTTC.

The chain recombines TRBV29-1 with TRBJ1-2; TRBD1 aligns across 9 bases. CDR1 SQVTM and CDR2 ANQGSEA come from the germline V gene. CDR3 length: 11 residues. Germline trimming cut 6 bases from V and 6 bases from J; bases unmatched to any gene: 2. Written as DNA, the CDR3 is TGCAGCGTGGGACAGGGTCATGGCTACACCTTC. Its translation: CSVGQGHGYTF.

The V call is TRBV7-9, the J call TRBJ2-1; possibly TRBD2 for D (6 bases). V was trimmed by 5 bases and J by 0 bases, leaving 14 bases between them. The V gene's germline CDR1 is SEHNR and CDR2 FQNEAQ (reference sequence). The CDR3 totals 16 residues. CDR3 amino acids: CASSPAAGSSYNEQFF. The DNA for the CDR3 is TGTGCCAGCAGCCCGGCAGCGGGTAGCTCCTACAATGAGCAGTTCTTC. The full variable domain, in which reference TRBV7-9 and TRBJ2-1 provide the parts outside the CDR3, is DTGVSQNPRHKITKRGQNVTFRCDPISEHNRLYWYRQTLGQGPEFLTYFQNEAQLEKSRLLSDRFSAERPKGSFSTLEIQRTEQGDSAMYLCASSPAAGSSYNEQFFGPGTRLTVL.

The J gene is TRBJ1-3, the V gene TRBV9; TRBD1 is a possible D gene (5 bases). Deletions cut 1 base from V and 0 bases from J, with 8 bases between. This CDR3 comprises 15 residues. The germline V gene has CDR1 SGDLS and CDR2 YYNGEE. The CDR3 sequence is CASSVLGASGNTIYF. Here the CDR3 DNA reads TGTGCCAGCAGCGTACTAGGGGCCTCTGGAAACACCATATATTTT.